This T cell receptor (beta chain) was sequenced for a study of T cells in Graves' hyperthyroidism and ophthalmopathy. The V gene end was trimmed by 5 bases and the J gene end by 0 bases; junction bases not matched to a gene: 7. CDR1 and CDR2 (germline): SEHNR, FQNEAQ (reference sequence). The CDR3 runs 17 residues. Researchers took RNA transcripts and amplified the TCR beta CDR3 regions from them. During a first-round RT-PCR of the TCR CDR3, the HTBI primer set was used. MiXCR was run by TCRdb on the multiplex PCR reads, yielding one entry per CDR3 protein. The repertoire holds approximately 330,000 distinct CDR3 sequences, around 13% seen once, with 30% to 40% in the top ten. This clonotype was recorded at least ten times.

This receptor was taken from a woman between 35 and 50 years old with Graves' ophthalmopathy. The specimen was blood. The J gene is TRBJ2-2, the V gene TRBV7-9, with 9 bases aligning to TRBD2. This CDR3 reads CASSPGLAGTNTGELFF. CDR3 DNA sequence: TGTGCCAGCAGCCCTGGTCTAGCGGGGACGAACACCGGGGAGCTGTTTTTT.